This T cell receptor (beta chain) was recovered during a study of cytomegalovirus exposure and HLA in healthy donors. With 60 Vbeta and 13 Jbeta primers, the PCR was carried out. Here immunoSEQ multiplex PCR was the method, and the copy in TCRdb shows in-frame clones only, minus some. The sample lists 200,000 to 250,000 clones; approximately 83% were seen once. This clone was counted a few times. The CDR3 spans 15 residues. Germline loops: CDR1 SGHRS, CDR2 YFSETQ. The V end lost 3 bases, the J end lost 0 bases, and 12 bases lay between the germline ends. Sequencing was carried out using PBMCs. This TCR derives from a boy between 2 and 10 years old in good health and CMV-seronegative. The genes are TRBV5-1 and TRBJ1-2, with a tentative D call TRBD1 (6 bases). CDR3: CASSSRGGANYGYTF. CDR3 DNA sequence: TGCGCCAGCAGCTCGCGAGGGGGAGCTAACTATGGCTACACCTTC.